Listed below are T cell receptor beta chains from one sample, sequenced in a study of shared clonotypes between healthy human individuals. Assay: immunoSEQ multiplex PCR; the TCRdb copy retains only in-frame clones and omits some. This sample has 600,000 or so clones; approximately 96% occur once, and the top ten carry over 0.09%. The sequenced sample consisted of naive CD8+ T cells sorted from blood. The receptors shown here come from a woman aged 25-40 years in good health. The CDR3 runs from the conserved cysteine through the conserved F or W. D genes are given only for firm matches. Size is omitted from some rows. Given values are once, few, many or a class for expanded clones.

clone_size	v_call	j_call	d_call	cdr3_nt	cdr3_aa
.	TRBV6-1	TRBJ2-1	.	TGTGCCAGCAGGCCCCCGAGCTCCTACAATGAGCAGTTCTTC	CASRPPSSYNEQFF
.	TRBV2	TRBJ1-1	TRBD1	TGTGCCAGCAGTAGACAGGGCCCTGAAGCTTTCTTT	CASSRQGPEAFF
few	TRBV9	TRBJ2-3	.	TGTGCCAGCAGCGTAGAGGGAGATACGCAGTATTTT	CASSVEGDTQYF
once	TRBV18	TRBJ1-1	TRBD1	TGTGCCAGCTCTCCGGAGGGACAGGGGAACACTGAAGCTTTCTTT	CASSPEGQGNTEAFF
.	TRBV2	TRBJ2-7	.	TGTGCCAGCTCGGAGGGCCGGGCTCTAGAGGAGCAGTACTTC	CASSEGRALEEQYF
.	TRBV19	TRBJ2-5	TRBD2	TGTGCCAGTAGGCTCGGACTAGCGGGACAAGAGGCCCAGTACTTC	CASRLGLAGQEAQYF
.	TRBV2	TRBJ2-7	.	TGTGCCAGCAGTGAACAGCCCTACGAGCAGTACTTC	CASSEQPYEQYF
.	TRBV27	TRBJ1-2	TRBD1	TGTGCCAGCGGGACAGGGAACTATGGCTACACCTTC	CASGTGNYGYTF
.	TRBV5-1	TRBJ1-2	.	TGCGCCAGCCTCAACAGCTATGGTGGCTACACCTTC	CASLNSYGGYTF
.	TRBV4-1	TRBJ2-3	.	TGCGCCAGCAGCCAAGAGGCCAGCGGCCTTCGGGATACGCAGTATTTT	CASSQEASGLRDTQYF
once	TRBV7-8	TRBJ2-2	TRBD2	TGTGCCAGCAGCTCCCGTGGCATAGCGGGAGGGCCCTTCAAAAGGACCGGGGAGCTGTTTTTT	CASSSRGIAGGPFKRTGELFF
.	TRBV2	TRBJ2-7	TRBD1	TGTGCCAGCCGTGGACAGGGGGCGGCCGAGCAGTACTTC	CASRGQGAAEQYF
.	TRBV28	TRBJ2-3	.	TGTGCCAGCAGTTTTGGTATCTTCACAGATACGCAGTATTTT	CASSFGIFTDTQYF
.	TRBV7-2	TRBJ2-7	.	TGTGCCAGCAGCAAGGTTTTTGCCCTCCTCGAGCAGTACTTC	CASSKVFALLEQYF
once	TRBV6-5	TRBJ2-7	.	TGTGCCAGCAGTACCCAGGGAATCCCCTACGAGCAGTACTTC	CASSTQGIPYEQYF
.	TRBV7-8	TRBJ1-1	TRBD1	TGTGCCAGCAGCTACCAGGGGGGAGAGGACACTGAAGCTTTCTTT	CASSYQGGEDTEAFF
.	TRBV5-1	TRBJ2-3	.	TGCGCCAGCAGCTTGGTCACAGGGCGGACCCTACGGGATACGCAGTATTTT	CASSLVTGRTLRDTQYF
.	TRBV14	TRBJ2-1	.	TGTGCCAGCAGCCTGCACGTATACGGAGAGAACAATGAGCAGTTCTTC	CASSLHVYGENNEQFF
once	TRBV5-6	TRBJ2-3	.	TGTGCCAGCAGCTTGGGGCAGACCTCCCCGTCAGATACGCAGTATTTT	CASSLGQTSPSDTQYF
.	TRBV29-1	TRBJ1-1	.	TGCAGCGCCAGCATAGGGGGGACTGAAGCTTTCTTT	CSASIGGTEAFF
.	TRBV9	TRBJ2-7	TRBD2	TGTGCCAGCAGCGCTGGGACTAGCGTCCTCGAGCAGTACTTC	CASSAGTSVLEQYF
.	TRBV7-2	TRBJ2-1	.	TGTGCCAGCAGTGTACCCGGAACGGGAGTGGACAATGAGCAGTTCTTC	CASSVPGTGVDNEQFF
.	TRBV6-5	TRBJ2-5	TRBD1	TGTGCCAGCAGTCTCAGGGGGCGACCACAAGAGACCCAGTACTTC	CASSLRGRPQETQYF
.	TRBV7-9	TRBJ2-1	.	TGTGCCAGCATCCAGGACGCGTCCCATGAGCAGTTCTTC	CASIQDASHEQFF
.	TRBV9	TRBJ1-1	.	TGTGCCAGCAGCATAGTGGATCGGGGGGCGTCAAACACTGAAGCTTTCTTT	CASSIVDRGASNTEAFF
once	TRBV11-2	TRBJ2-5	TRBD2	TGTGCCAGCAGCTTAGCGGGAGGGTCAGAGACCCAGTACTTC	CASSLAGGSETQYF
.	TRBV11-3	TRBJ1-2	.	TGTGCCAGCAACCTTAGTGCTCGGTACTCAGGACAGACTAACTATGGCTACACCTTC	CASNLSARYSGQTNYGYTF
.	TRBV2	TRBJ2-5	TRBD2	TGTGCCAGCAATCACGGGGGGGAAGAGACCCAGTACTTC	CASNHGGEETQYF
.	TRBV28	TRBJ1-2	.	TGTGCCAGCAGAGATCCAAAGAGCTACACCTTC	CASRDPKSYTF
.	TRBV13	TRBJ2-1	TRBD2	TGTGCCAGCAGGTATACATTGGGACTAGACAATGAGCAGTTCTTC	CASRYTLGLDNEQFF
.	TRBV9	TRBJ1-1	TRBD1	TGTGCCAGCAGCGTCTCGGGACAGGGAGGCACTGAAGCTTTCTTT	CASSVSGQGGTEAFF
.	TRBV28	TRBJ2-7	.	TGTGCCAGCGCCAGATCCCCGACGGGCTCCTACGAGCAGTACTTC	CASARSPTGSYEQYF
once	TRBV10-3	TRBJ2-7	.	TGTGCCATCAGTGAGTCGGGCGCTTACGAGCAGTACTTC	CAISESGAYEQYF
.	TRBV7-9	TRBJ2-5	.	TGTGCCAGCAGCGTCCGGGACATGGAGGAGACCCAGTACTTC	CASSVRDMEETQYF
once	TRBV28	TRBJ2-1	TRBD1	TGTGCCAGCAGTTTATCGAAAGGGGGCGATGAGGTGCAGTTCTTC	CASSLSKGGDEVQFF
.	TRBV5-5	TRBJ2-7	TRBD2	TGTGCCAGCAGCATGACTAGCGGGGCCTACGAGCAGTACTTC	CASSMTSGAYEQYF
.	TRBV28	TRBJ2-7	TRBD2	TGTGCCAGCAGTCCCCTTTCAAGCGGGAGAAGAGAGCAGTACTTC	CASSPLSSGRREQYF
.	TRBV5-6	TRBJ1-4	TRBD1	TGTGCCAGCAGTTTGACAGGGTTGGAAAAACTGTTTTTT	CASSLTGLEKLFF
.	TRBV14	TRBJ2-1	.	TGTGCCAGCAGCCTCACCGGGACACAAGAGCAGTTCTTC	CASSLTGTQEQFF
.	TRBV7-2	TRBJ1-3	.	TGTGCCAGCAGCCAAGACCGCGGCACCATATATTTT	CASSQDRGTIYF
.	TRBV7-9	TRBJ2-7	TRBD1	TGTGCCAGCAGCTTAGGGGGACAGAAGTACGAGCAGTACTTC	CASSLGGQKYEQYF
.	TRBV6-6	TRBJ1-5	TRBD1	TGTGCCAGCAGTGAGATGGACAGGGTCAATCAGCCCCAGCATTTT	CASSEMDRVNQPQHF
once	TRBV28	TRBJ1-1	.	TGTGCCAGCAGCTGGGACACCCTAGCCCAGAACACTGAAGCTTTCTTT	CASSWDTLAQNTEAFF
.	TRBV5-6	TRBJ1-1	.	TGTGCCAGCAGCTTGGTGTCAGGAGGCGAAGCTTTCTTT	CASSLVSGGEAFF
once	TRBV5-1	TRBJ1-1	.	TGCGCCAGCAGCTTGCCACAGGGTATGGGGGTGGAAGCTTTCTTT	CASSLPQGMGVEAFF
.	TRBV2	TRBJ2-7	.	TGTGCCAGCAGTGAAGCGCTAAGGACGATCTACGAGCAGTACTTC	CASSEALRTIYEQYF
.	TRBV7-8	TRBJ1-5	.	TGTGCCAGCAGCTCGGACTGGGGTATGAATCAGCCCCAGCATTTT	CASSSDWGMNQPQHF
.	TRBV19	TRBJ2-2	TRBD2	TGTGCCAGTAGTTTCAATGTACTAGCGGGAATCGTCGGGGAGCTGTTTTTT	CASSFNVLAGIVGELFF
.	TRBV18	TRBJ2-3	.	TGTGCCAGCTCACCTCCTACTCTAGCAGATACGCAGTATTTT	CASSPPTLADTQYF
.	TRBV5-1	TRBJ2-7	.	TGCGCCAGCAGCTTGGGTCAGGGGAAGTCCGAGCAGTACTTC	CASSLGQGKSEQYF
.	TRBV27	TRBJ1-2	TRBD1	TGTGCCAGCATGGGACAGCTCGGCTACACCTTC	CASMGQLGYTF
.	TRBV28	TRBJ1-3	.	TGTGCCAGCAGCCAGGGGCAAGCCGGAAACACCATATATTTT	CASSQGQAGNTIYF
.	TRBV27	TRBJ2-7	TRBD2	TGTGCCAGCAGCCCGGGACTAGCGGGACTCTCCTACGAGCAGTACTTC	CASSPGLAGLSYEQYF
.	TRBV14	TRBJ2-1	TRBD2	TGTGCCAGCAGCCACCTGGGACTAGCGGACTACAATGAGCAGTTCTTC	CASSHLGLADYNEQFF
.	TRBV5-1	TRBJ2-3	TRBD2	TGCGCCAGCAGCTCCTCTTGGCCCCGACTAGCGGGAGAAGATACGCAGTATTTT	CASSSSWPRLAGEDTQYF
.	TRBV7-9	TRBJ1-1	.	TGTGCCAGCAGCTTTGCAGGGTCGAACACTGAAGCTTTCTTT	CASSFAGSNTEAFF
.	TRBV10-3	TRBJ2-1	TRBD2	TGTGCCATCAGTGCCTCTAGCGGGAGGGCCCAGAATGAGCAGTTCTTC	CAISASSGRAQNEQFF
once	TRBV27	TRBJ2-7	TRBD2	TGTGCCAGCAGTTTATCCGGACTAGCGAGCGAGCAGTACTTC	CASSLSGLASEQYF
.	TRBV28	TRBJ2-7	.	TGTGCCAGCGCAAGTAGCTACGAGCAGTACTTC	CASASSYEQYF